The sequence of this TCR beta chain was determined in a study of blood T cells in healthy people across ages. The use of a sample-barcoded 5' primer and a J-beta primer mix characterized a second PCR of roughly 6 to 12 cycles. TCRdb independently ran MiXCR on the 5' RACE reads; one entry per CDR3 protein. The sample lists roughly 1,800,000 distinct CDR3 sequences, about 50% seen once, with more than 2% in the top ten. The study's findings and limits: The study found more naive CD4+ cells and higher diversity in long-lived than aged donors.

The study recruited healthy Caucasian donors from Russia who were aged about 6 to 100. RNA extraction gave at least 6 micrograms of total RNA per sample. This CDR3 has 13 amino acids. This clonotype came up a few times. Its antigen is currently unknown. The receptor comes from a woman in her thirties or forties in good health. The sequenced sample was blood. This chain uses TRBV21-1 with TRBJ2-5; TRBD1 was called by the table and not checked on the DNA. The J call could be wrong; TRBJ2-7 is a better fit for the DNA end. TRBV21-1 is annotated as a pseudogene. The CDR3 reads CASSATAFGEQYF. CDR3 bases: TGTGCCAGCAGCGCGACAGCTTTTGGCGAGCAGTACTTC.